This T cell receptor (beta chain) comes out of a study of CD8+CD57+ T cells in acquired aplastic anemia. Study background: CD4+ and CD8+ cells, once sorted, gave DNA averaging roughly 3.2 ug. Study-wide points: Patients and controls shared 25 to 30 CD8+ CDR3 sequences, which appeared highly expressed in patients and within their immunodominant clones.

In the case of this clonotype: The antigen is not known.

Researchers used genomic DNA as the template to profile TCR beta VDJ and CDR3. From the reads, TCRdb called clonotypes with MiXCR, one entry per CDR3 protein. The sample consists of 350,000 to 450,000 distinct CDR3 sequences, 65% to 75% of them appearing once. Germline CDR1 SGHAT, CDR2 FQNNGV. CDR3 length: 15 residues. V dropped 6 bases and J dropped 5; count of bases not matched to a gene: 10. The sample comprised sorted CD4+, CD8+, or CD8+CD57+ T cells (not recorded which) from PBMCs. This clonotype was obtained from a human donor in good health, serving as a control. The chain uses TRBV11-2 and TRBJ1-1; 9 bases map to TRBD1. CDR3 DNA sequence: TGTGCCAGCAGATACCCGGGACAGGGCGAGACTGAAGCTTTCTTT. This encodes CASRYPGQGETEAFF.